The 13 T cell receptor beta chains listed next were all sequenced from one sample in a study of cytomegalovirus exposure and HLA in healthy donors. Some clones are missing from TCRdb's copy, which holds only in-frame ones; the method was immunoSEQ multiplex PCR. There are 100,000 to 120,000 clones in the sample; around 89% occur only once, and more than 1.4% lies in the top ten. The sequencing sample was made of PBMCs. The receptors here all came from a woman in her 30s in good health and CMV-seropositive.

The gene calls are TRBV7-3 and TRBJ2-3, with D maybe TRBD1 (5 bases). Trimming took 2 bases from V and 6 from J, leaving 9 bases between them. Germline values: CDR1 SGHTA, CDR2 FQGTGA. The CDR3 runs 13 residues. The CDR3 is CASSLSRVDTQYF. In DNA form, the CDR3 reads TGTGCCAGCAGCTTATCCAGGGTGGATACGCAGTATTTT. Variable domain in full (rest from reference TRBV7-3 and TRBJ2-3): GAGVSQTPSNKVTEKGKYVELRCDPISGHTALYWYRQSLGQGPEFLIYFQGTGAADDSGLPNDRFFAVRPEGSVSTLKIQRTERGDSAVYLCASSLSRVDTQYFGPGTRLTVL.

The chain links TRBV30 to TRBJ1-2; possible D gene TRBD1, 5 bases. Trimming cost V 1 base and J 4 bases, with 13 bases left between them. Germline loops: CDR1 GTSNPN, CDR2 SVGIG (reference sequence). The CDR3 is 14 residues long. CDR3 nucleotide sequence: TGTGCCTGGAGTGGGGGGGTCGAGGGCTATGGCTACACCTTC. Residues: CAWSGGVEGYGYTF.

The rearrangement uses TRBV25-1 and TRBJ1-1; TRBD1 aligns across 10 bases. CDR3 length equals 15 residues. The germline V gene has CDR1 MGHDK and CDR2 SYGVNS. V shed 5 bases and J 3 bases; nucleotides not matched to a gene: 6. The CDR3 sequence is CASSPLDRGDTEAFF. The CDR3 DNA reads TGTGCCAGCAGTCCGCTGGACAGGGGGGACACTGAAGCTTTCTTT.

The chain combines TRBV2 with TRBJ2-3, with D maybe TRBD2 (6 bases). Germline-derived CDR1 and CDR2 are SNHLY and FYNNEI. V was pared by 6 bases and J by 4 bases, with 14 bases between. The CDR3 extends over 14 amino acids. As DNA, the CDR3 is TGTGCCAGCAGGGAGGGCGGGACGGCAGATACGCAGTATTTT. Translation gives CASREGGTADTQYF.

J is TRBJ2-5 and V is TRBV19, with 10 positions matching TRBD2. Trimming at V came to 6 bases and at J to 3 bases, leaving 10 bases not matched to a gene. From germline, CDR1 is LNHDA and CDR2 SQIVND (reference sequence). This CDR3 has 16 amino acids. The CDR3 loop reads CASSRRLAGGEETQYF. The CDR3, as DNA: TGTGCCAGTAGCCGTAGACTAGCGGGTGGGGAAGAGACCCAGTACTTC.

The chain has TRBV4-1 and TRBJ2-1, with TRBD2 matching 13 bases. The V gene end was trimmed by 0 bases and the J gene end by 8 bases; junction bases not matched to a gene: 4. There are 16 residues in the CDR3. CDR1 and CDR2 from the germline V gene are MGHRA and YSYEKL. CDR3 nucleotides: TGCGCCAGCAGCCAAGAGAGGACTAGCGGGAGACATGAGCAGTTCTTC. Residues: CASSQERTSGRHEQFF.

This clone came up once. The chain uses TRBV15 and TRBJ1-4, with D perhaps matching TRBD1 (6 bases). V was shortened by 3 bases and J by 7 bases, with 18 bases between the two germline ends. CDR1 and CDR2 (germline): LNHNV, YYDKDF (reference sequence). The CDR3 is made up of 16 amino acids. This chain's CDR3 is CATSREDLRGREKLFF. For the CDR3, the DNA is TGTGCCACCAGCAGGGAAGATCTGCGGGGGCGTGAAAAACTGTTTTTT. Variable domain in full (rest from reference TRBV15 and TRBJ1-4): DAMVIQNPRYQVTQFGKPVTLSCSQTLNHNVMYWYQQKSSQAPKLLFHYYDKDFNNEADTPDNFQSRRPNTSFCFLDIRSPGLGDTAMYLCATSREDLRGREKLFFGSGTQLSVL.

The J gene is TRBJ2-2, the V gene TRBV5-1; TRBD2 matches at 11 bases. Germline-derived CDR1 and CDR2 are SGHRS and YFSETQ. J lost 4 bases, V lost 2 bases, and 4 bases had no gene match. The CDR3 length is 16 residues. The CDR3 bases are TGCGCCAGCAGCTTTACTAGCGGGAGCGGCACCGGGGAGCTGTTTTTT. Protein product: CASSFTSGSGTGELFF.

The V gene is TRBV19, the J gene TRBJ2-1; 16 positions match TRBD2. The CDR3 totals 18 residues. With V trimmed by 4 bases and J by 0 bases, 3 bases remained unmatched. Looked up from germline, CDR1 is LNHDA and CDR2 is SQIVND (reference sequence). In DNA form, the CDR3 reads TGTGCCAGTAGTAGGGGACTAGCGGGGGGGCCCTCCTACAATGAGCAGTTCTTC. Encoded protein: CASSRGLAGGPSYNEQFF.

The V gene is TRBV5-4, the J gene TRBJ2-7, with D possibly matching TRBD2 (6 bases). The CDR3 is made up of 14 amino acids. The germline V and J ends were trimmed by 4 bases and 0 bases, with 11 bases remaining between them. Germline V gene data show CDR1 as SGHNT and CDR2 as YYREEE (reference sequence). The CDR3 spells CASSPAGSSYEQYF. For the CDR3, the DNA is TGTGCCAGCAGCCCTGCGGGGAGCTCCTACGAGCAGTACTTC.

The chain joins TRBV11-2 to TRBJ2-7; the D gene is possibly TRBD1 (5 bases). The CDR3 runs 13 residues. Trimming left V 3 bases short and J 6 bases short, with 12 bases between. Germline V lookup: CDR1 SGHAT, CDR2 FQNNGV. The DNA for the CDR3 is TGTGCCAGCAGCTTTCGACAGCCGGTCGAGCAGTACTTC. Its protein is CASSFRQPVEQYF.

The chain joins TRBV30 to TRBJ1-2; tentatively, D is TRBD1 (5 bases). The CDR3 length is 12 residues. CDR1 GTSNPN and CDR2 SVGIG come from the germline V gene (reference sequence). V was cut by 4 bases and J by 8 bases, with 14 bases left in between. The CDR3 DNA follows: TGTGCCTGGACCAGGGCCCCCTGGGGCTACACCTTC. Translated, it gives CAWTRAPWGYTF. Looking up the rest from reference TRBV30 and TRBJ1-2 gives the full variable domain: SQTIHQWPATLVQPVGSPLSLECTVEGTSNPNLYWYRQAAGRGLQLLFYSVGIGQISSEVPQNLSASRPQDRQFILSSKKLLLSDSGFYLCAWTRAPWGYTFGSGTRLTVV.

The gene calls are TRBV30 and TRBJ2-1, with TRBD2 identical over 12 bases. The trim removed 2 bases at V and 11 bases at J, leaving 10 bases unmatched. CDR3 length: 15 residues. The germline CDR1 and CDR2 sequences are GTSNPN and SVGIG (reference sequence). The CDR3 loop reads CAWSFTSGGSKKQFF. The CDR3 DNA sequence: TGTGCCTGGAGTTTCACTAGCGGGGGGTCGAAGAAGCAGTTCTTC.